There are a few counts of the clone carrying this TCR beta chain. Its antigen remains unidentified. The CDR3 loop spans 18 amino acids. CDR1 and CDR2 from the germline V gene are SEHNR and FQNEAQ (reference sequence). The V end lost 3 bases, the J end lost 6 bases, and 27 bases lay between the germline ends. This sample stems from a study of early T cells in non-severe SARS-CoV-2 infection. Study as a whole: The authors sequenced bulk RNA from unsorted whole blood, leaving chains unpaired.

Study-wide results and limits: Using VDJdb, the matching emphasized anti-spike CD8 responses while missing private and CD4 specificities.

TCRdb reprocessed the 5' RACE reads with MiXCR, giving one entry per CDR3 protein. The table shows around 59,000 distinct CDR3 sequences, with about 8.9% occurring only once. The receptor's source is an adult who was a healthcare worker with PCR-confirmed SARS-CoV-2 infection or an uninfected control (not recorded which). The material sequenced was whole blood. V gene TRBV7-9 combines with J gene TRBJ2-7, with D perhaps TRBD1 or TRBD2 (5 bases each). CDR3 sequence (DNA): TGTGCCAGCAGCTTTGGTGCTAGCCCCGGACAAAAGGGCCTCGAGCAGTACTTC. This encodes CASSFGASPGQKGLEQYF. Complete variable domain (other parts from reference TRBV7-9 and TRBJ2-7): DTGVSQNPRHKITKRGQNVTFRCDPISEHNRLYWYRQTLGQGPEFLTYFQNEAQLEKSRLLSDRFSAERPKGSFSTLEIQRTEQGDSAMYLCASSFGASPGQKGLEQYFGPGTRLTVT.